This T cell receptor (beta chain) was sequenced for a study of Graves' ophthalmopathy and Graves' hyperthyroidism. Findings and limits, study-wide: This model predicted ophthalmopathy progression (sensitivity about 67%, specificity 72.22%). Using a 13-signature model, the authors split ophthalmopathy from stable hyperthyroidism, with 85% to 90% sensitivity and around 76% specificity.

Ophthalmopathy donors showed moderate-to-severe activity, CAS ≥3, NOSPECS ≥4 and a duration under 3 months. PBMCs were isolated by Ficoll-Paque density gradient centrifugation, using roughly 10 ml of fresh peripheral blood as the starting material. This clonotype appeared a few times. Its antigen is not identified. Using RNA transcripts, the TCR beta CDR3 regions were amplified. Following a first-round RT-PCR that used HTBI primers, a second-round multiplex PCR was carried out. TCRdb fed the multiplex PCR reads into MiXCR, producing one record per CDR3 protein. This table holds 600,000 to 950,000 distinct CDR3 sequences, about 44% found once. Germline loops: CDR1 MNHNY, CDR2 SVGAGI (reference sequence). The CDR3 spans 14 residues. V trimming: 6 bases; J trimming: 4 bases; junction bases outside the gene matches: 7.

The chain employs TRBV6-6 and TRBJ2-7, with 9 bases aligning to TRBD1. The origin of this receptor is an adult man with Graves' ophthalmopathy. Input material: peripheral blood. CDR3 loop: CASRKTGGSYEQYF. The CDR3 coding sequence is TGTGCCAGCAGAAAGACAGGGGGAAGTTACGAGCAGTACTTC.